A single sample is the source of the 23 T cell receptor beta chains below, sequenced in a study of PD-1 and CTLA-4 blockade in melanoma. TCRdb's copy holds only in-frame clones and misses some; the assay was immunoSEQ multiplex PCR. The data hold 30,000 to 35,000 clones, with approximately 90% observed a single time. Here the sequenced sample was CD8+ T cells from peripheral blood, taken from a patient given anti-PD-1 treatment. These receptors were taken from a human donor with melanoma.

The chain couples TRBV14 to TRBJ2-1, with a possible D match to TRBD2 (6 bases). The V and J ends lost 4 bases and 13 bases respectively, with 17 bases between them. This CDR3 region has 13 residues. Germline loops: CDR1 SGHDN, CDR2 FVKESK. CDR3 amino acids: CASSPEVGSEQFF. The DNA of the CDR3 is TGTGCCAGCAGCCCGGAGGTCGGGAGTGAACAGTTCTTC. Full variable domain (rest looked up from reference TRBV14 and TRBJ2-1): EAGVTQFPSHSVIEKGQTVTLRCDPISGHDNLYWYRRVMGKEIKFLLHFVKESKQDESGMPNNRFLAERTGGTYSTLKVQPAELEDSGVYFCASSPEVGSEQFFGPGTRLTVL.

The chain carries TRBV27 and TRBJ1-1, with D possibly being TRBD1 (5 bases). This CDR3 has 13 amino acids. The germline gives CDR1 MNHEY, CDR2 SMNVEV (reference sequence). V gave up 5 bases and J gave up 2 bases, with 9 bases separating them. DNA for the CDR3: TGTGCCAGCAGTCCGACAGTCAACACTGAAGCTTTCTTT. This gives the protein CASSPTVNTEAFF.

The CDR3 DNA follows: TGTGCCAGCAGTTTGGGGGGGTCCTACGAGCAGTACTTC. Protein sequence: CASSLGGSYEQYF. The chain is built from TRBV27 and TRBJ2-7, with TRBD2 matching 7 bases. CDR3 size: 13 residues. V lost 3 bases to trimming and J lost 1 base; unmatched junction nucleotides: 0. Germline V gene data show CDR1 as MNHEY and CDR2 as SMNVEV (reference sequence).

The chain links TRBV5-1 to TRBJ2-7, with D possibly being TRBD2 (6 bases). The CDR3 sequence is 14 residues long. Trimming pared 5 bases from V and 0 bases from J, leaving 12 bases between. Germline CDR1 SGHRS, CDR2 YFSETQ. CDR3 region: CASRDGGTSYEQYF. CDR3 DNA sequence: TGCGCCAGCAGAGACGGCGGGACCTCCTACGAGCAGTACTTC.

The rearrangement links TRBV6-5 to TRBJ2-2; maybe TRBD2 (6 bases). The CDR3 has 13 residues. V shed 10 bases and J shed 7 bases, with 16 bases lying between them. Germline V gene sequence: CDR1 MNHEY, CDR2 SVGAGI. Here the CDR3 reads CATHRGTDGELFF. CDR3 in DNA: TGTGCCACCCATCGGGGGACGGACGGGGAGCTGTTTTTT.

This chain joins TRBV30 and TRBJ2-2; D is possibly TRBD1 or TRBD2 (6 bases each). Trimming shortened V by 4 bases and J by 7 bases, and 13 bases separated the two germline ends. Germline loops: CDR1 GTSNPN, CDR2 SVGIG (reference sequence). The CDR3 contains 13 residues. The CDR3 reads CAWTLGGLGELFF. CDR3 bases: TGTGCCTGGACCCTAGGGGGACTCGGGGAGCTGTTTTTT.

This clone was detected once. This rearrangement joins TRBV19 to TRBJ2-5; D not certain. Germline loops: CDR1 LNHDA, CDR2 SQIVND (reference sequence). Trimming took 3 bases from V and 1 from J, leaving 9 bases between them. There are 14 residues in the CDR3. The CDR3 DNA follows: TGTGCCAGTAGTATTATCGGCAGCCAAGAGACCCAGTACTTC. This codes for CASSIIGSQETQYF.

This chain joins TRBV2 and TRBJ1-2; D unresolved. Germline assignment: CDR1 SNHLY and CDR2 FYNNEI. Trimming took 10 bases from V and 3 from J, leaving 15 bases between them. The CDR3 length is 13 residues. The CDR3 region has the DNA TGTGCCATCGACGGGCTACGGGACTATGGCTACACCTTC. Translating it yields CAIDGLRDYGYTF.

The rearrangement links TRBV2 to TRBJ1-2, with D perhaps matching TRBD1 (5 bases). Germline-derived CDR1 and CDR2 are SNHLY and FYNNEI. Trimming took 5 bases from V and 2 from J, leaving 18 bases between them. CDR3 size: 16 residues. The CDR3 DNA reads TGTGCCAGCAGTCCCACCGGGACTAATAACAACTATGGCTACACCTTC. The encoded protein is CASSPTGTNNNYGYTF. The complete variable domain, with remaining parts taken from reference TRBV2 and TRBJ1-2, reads EPEVTQTPSHQVTQMGQEVILRCVPISNHLYFYWYRQILGQKVEFLVSFYNNEISEKSEIFDDQFSVERPDGSNFTLKIRSTKLEDSAMYFCASSPTGTNNNYGYTFGSGTRLTVV.

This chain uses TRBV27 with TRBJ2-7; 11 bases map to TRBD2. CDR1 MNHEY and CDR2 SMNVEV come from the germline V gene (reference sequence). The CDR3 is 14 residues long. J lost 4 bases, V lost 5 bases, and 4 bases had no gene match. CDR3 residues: CASSLSSGGYEQYF. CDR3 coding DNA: TGTGCCAGCAGTCTTTCTAGCGGGGGGTACGAGCAGTACTTC.

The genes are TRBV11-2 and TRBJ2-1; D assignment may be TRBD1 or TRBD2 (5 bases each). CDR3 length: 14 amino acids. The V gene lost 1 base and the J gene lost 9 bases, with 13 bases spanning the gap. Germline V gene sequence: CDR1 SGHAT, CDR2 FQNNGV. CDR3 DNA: TGTGCCAGCAGCTTAGTTGGGGGTAGGGTTGAGCAGTTCTTC. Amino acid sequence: CASSLVGGRVEQFF. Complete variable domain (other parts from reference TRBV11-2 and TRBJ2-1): EAGVAQSPRYKIIEKRQSVAFWCNPISGHATLYWYQQILGQGPKLLIQFQNNGVVDDSQLPKDRFSAERLKGVDSTLKIQPAKLEDSAVYLCASSLVGGRVEQFFGPGTRLTVL.

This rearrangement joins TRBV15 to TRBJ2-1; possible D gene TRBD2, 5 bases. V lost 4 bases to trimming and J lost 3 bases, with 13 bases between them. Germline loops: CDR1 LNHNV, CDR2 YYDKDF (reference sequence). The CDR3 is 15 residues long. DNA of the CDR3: TGTGCCACCAGCACAACACGAGCGGTCTACAATGAGCAGTTCTTC. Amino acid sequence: CATSTTRAVYNEQFF.

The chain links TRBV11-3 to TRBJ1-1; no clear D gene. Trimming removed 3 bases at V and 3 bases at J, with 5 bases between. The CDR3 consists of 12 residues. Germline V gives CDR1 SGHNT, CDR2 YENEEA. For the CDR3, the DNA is TGTGCCAGCAGCTTTGGGGACACTGAAGCTTTCTTT. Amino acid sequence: CASSFGDTEAFF.

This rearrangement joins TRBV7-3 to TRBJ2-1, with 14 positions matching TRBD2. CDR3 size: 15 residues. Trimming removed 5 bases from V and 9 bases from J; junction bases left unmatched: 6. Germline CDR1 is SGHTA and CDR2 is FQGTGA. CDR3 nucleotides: TGTGCCAGCAGCCCCGGGACTAGCGGGAGCGGTGAGCAGTTCTTC. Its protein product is CASSPGTSGSGEQFF.

This CDR3 reads CASSLFQVDTQYF. In DNA form, the CDR3 reads TGTGCCAGCAGTTTATTCCAAGTCGATACGCAGTATTTT. The J gene is TRBJ2-3, the V gene TRBV27; D remains unclear. The CDR3 has 13 residues. V was shortened by 1 base and J by 6 bases, with 8 bases between the two germline ends. Germline lookup yields CDR1 MNHEY and CDR2 SMNVEV (reference sequence).

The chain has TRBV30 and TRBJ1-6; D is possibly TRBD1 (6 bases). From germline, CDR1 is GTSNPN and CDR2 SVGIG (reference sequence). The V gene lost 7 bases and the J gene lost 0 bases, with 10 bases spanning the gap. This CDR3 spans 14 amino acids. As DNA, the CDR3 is TGTGCCTCGGACAGCAGCTCCTATAATTCACCCCTCCACTTT. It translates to CASDSSSYNSPLHF.

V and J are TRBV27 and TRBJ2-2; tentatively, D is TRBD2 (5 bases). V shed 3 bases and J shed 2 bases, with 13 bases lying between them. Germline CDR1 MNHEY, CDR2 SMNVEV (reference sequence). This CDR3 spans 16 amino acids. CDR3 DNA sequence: TGTGCCAGCAGTTTCTCTTCCGGGGTAAACACCGGGGAGCTGTTTTTT. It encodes CASSFSSGVNTGELFF.

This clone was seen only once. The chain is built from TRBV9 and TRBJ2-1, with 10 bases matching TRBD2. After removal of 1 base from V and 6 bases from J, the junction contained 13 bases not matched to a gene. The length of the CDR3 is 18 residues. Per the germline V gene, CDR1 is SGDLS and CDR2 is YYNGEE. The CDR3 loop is CASSVHLPGTSVGNEQFF. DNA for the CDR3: TGTGCCAGCAGCGTACATCTTCCAGGGACTAGCGTTGGCAATGAGCAGTTCTTC.

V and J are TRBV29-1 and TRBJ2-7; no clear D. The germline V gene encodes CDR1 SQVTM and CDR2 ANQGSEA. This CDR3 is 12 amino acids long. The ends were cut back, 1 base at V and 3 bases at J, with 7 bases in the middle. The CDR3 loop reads CSVEGESYEQYF. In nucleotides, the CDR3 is TGCAGCGTTGAAGGGGAAAGCTACGAGCAGTACTTC.

In DNA form, the CDR3 reads TGTGCCAGCATCTCGGCAGGGGGAAACTATGGCTACACCTTC. This encodes CASISAGGNYGYTF. V usage is TRBV28 and J usage is TRBJ1-2; TRBD1 matches 7 bases. This CDR3 has 14 residues. CDR1 MDHEN and CDR2 SYDVKM come from the germline V gene. V shed 7 bases and J 2 bases; nucleotides not matched to a gene: 7.

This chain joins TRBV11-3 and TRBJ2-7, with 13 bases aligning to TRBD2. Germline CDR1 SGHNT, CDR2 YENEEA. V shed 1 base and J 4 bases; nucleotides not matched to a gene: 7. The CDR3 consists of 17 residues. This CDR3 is CASSLGTGLAGDYEQYF. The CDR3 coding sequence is TGTGCCAGCAGCTTAGGGACCGGACTAGCGGGAGATTACGAGCAGTACTTC. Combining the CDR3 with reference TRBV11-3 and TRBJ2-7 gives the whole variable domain EAGVVQSPRYKIIEKKQPVAFWCNPISGHNTLYWYLQNLGQGPELLIRYENEEAVDDSQLPKDRFSAERLKGVDSTLKIQPAELGDSAVYLCASSLGTGLAGDYEQYFGPGTRLTVT.

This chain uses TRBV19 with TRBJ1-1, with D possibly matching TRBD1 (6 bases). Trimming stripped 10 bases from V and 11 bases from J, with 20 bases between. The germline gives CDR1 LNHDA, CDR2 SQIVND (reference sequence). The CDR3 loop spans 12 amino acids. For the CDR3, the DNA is TGTGCCACCTCACAGGGTTCCCTTAGGGCTTTCTTT. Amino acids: CATSQGSLRAFF.

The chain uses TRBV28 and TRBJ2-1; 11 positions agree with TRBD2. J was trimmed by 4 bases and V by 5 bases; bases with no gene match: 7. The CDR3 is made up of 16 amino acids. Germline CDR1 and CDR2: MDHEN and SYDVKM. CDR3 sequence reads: CASSRLLAGVYNEQFF. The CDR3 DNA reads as TGTGCCAGCAGTCGACTACTAGCGGGAGTTTACAATGAGCAGTTCTTC.